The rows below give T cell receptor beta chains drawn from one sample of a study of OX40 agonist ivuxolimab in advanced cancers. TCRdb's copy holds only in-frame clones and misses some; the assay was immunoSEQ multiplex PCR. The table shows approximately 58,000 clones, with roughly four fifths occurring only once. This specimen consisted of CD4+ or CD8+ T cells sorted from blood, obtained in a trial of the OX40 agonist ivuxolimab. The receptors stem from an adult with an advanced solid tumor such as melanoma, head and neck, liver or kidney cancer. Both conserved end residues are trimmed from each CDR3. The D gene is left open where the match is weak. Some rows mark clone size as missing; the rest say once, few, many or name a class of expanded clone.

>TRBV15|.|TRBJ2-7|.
ATRRRASSYEQY
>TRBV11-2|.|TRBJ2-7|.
ASSLGRAYEQY
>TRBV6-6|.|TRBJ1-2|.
ASISASNYGYT
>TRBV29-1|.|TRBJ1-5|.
SVQHTINQPQH
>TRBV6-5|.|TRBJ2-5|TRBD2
ASRLAGKKETQY
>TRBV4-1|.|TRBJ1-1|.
ASSLAGGGTEAF
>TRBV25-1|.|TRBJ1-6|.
ASSERGGGSPLH
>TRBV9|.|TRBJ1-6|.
ASGVDSPLH
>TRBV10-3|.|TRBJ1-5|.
AISVLPSNQPQH
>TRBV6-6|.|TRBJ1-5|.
ASSYDGGNQPQH
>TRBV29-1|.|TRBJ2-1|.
SVPPNRARSYNEQF
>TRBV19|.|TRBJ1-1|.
ASSHPAGLNTEAF
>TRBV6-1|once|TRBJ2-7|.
ASSERGPYEQY
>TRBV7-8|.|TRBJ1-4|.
ASSLTGGLNEKLF
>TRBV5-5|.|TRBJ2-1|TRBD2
ASSLGTSGQPF
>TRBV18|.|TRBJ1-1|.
ASSPGMGNTEAF
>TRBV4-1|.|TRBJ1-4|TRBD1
ASSTGTGTNEKLF
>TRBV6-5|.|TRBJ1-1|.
ASSYSGDRGEAF
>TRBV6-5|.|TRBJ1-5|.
ASSYTGPPLGQPQH
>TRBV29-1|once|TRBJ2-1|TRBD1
SVGTGATLIYNEQF
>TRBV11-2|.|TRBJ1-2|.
ASSLVVYSPFYGYT
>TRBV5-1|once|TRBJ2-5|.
ASSPTGQLQETQY
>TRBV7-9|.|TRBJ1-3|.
ASILSQGNTIY
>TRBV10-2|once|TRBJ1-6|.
ASSEPPGEGLEAYNSPLH
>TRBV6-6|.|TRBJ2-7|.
ASTVTHLGYEQY
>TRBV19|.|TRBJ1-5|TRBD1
ASSIRDRGANQPQH
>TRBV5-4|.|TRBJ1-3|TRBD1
ASSSKRRTGVSGNTIY
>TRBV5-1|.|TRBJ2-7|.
ASSPPHYEQY
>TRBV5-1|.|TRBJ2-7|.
ASSFLAGVSYEQY
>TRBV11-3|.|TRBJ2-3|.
ASSYTRQDTQY
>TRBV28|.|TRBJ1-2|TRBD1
ATTTTGQGRLYGYT
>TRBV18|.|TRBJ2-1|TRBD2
ASSPQPGTRDEQF
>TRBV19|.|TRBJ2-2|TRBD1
ASTQGQANTGELF
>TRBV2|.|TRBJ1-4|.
ASSPTVTNEKLF
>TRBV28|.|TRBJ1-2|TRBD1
ASSFTRTGGGYGYT
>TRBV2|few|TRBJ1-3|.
PSGNTIY
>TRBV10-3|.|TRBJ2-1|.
AISESRIDEQF
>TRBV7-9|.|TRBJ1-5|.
ASSLPGLNQPQH
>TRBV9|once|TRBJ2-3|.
ASSVMLSVDTQY
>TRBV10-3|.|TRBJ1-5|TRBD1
AISVDRAAQPQH
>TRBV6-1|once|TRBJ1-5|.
ASSERGSNQPQH
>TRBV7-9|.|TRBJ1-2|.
ASSLAREGGYT